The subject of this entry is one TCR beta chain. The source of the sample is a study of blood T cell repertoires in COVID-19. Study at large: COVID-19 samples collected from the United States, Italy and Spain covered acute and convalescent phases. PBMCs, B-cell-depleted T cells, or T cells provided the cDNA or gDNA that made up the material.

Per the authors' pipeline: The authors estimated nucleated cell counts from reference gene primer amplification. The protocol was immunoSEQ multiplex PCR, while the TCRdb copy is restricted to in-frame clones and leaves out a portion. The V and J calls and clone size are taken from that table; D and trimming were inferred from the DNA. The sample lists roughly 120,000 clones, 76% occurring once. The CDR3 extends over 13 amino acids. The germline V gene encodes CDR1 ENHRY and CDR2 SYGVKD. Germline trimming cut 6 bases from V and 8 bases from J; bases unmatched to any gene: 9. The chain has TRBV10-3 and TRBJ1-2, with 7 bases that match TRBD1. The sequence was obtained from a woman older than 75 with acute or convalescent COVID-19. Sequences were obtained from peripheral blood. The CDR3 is CAISNTGENGYTF. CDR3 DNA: TGTGCCATCAGCAATACAGGGGAAAACGGCTACACCTTC.